These 8 T cell receptor beta chains originate from one sample sequenced in a study of blood T cell repertoires in COVID-19 (TCRdb year 2020). To prepare the library, the immunoSEQ multiplex PCR assay was applied. TCRdb holds this immuneACCESS table with in-frame rearrangements only. Some clones are missing; in checked studies, unresolved V genes explain under half, and the rest has no known cause. In this sample the table shows approximately 230,000 clones, around nine tenths of which occur a single time. The ten top clones hold about 1.9% of the sample. The specimen sequenced was PBMCs or T cells enriched from blood (not recorded which). Receptors were obtained from a woman between 18 and 29 years old who had recovered from COVID-19.

The V and J genes are TRBV24-1 and TRBJ1-2; D is perhaps TRBD1 (5 bases). V lost 0 bases to trimming and J lost 8 bases, with 15 bases between them. The germline V gene has CDR1 KGHDR and CDR2 SFDVKD. This CDR3 is built from 15 residues. The DNA of the CDR3 is TGTGCCACCAGTGATTTGATACAGGACCTATTGGGCTACACCTTC. This codes for CATSDLIQDLLGYTF.

The V call is TRBV7-2, the J call TRBJ1-1; D gene ambiguous. CDR3 size: 13 residues. Germline V gene data show CDR1 as SGHTA and CDR2 as FQGNSA. The V end lost 6 bases, the J end lost 6 bases, and 14 bases lay between the germline ends. CDR3 in amino acids: CASSWTLGAEAFF. CDR3 DNA: TGTGCCAGCAGTTGGACCCTCGGGGCTGAAGCTTTCTTT. Combining the CDR3 with reference TRBV7-2 and TRBJ1-1 gives the whole variable domain GAGVSQSPSNKVTEKGKDVELRCDPISGHTALYWYRQSLGQGLEFLIYFQGNSAPDKSGLPSDRFSAERTGGSVSTLTIQRTQQEDSAVYLCASSWTLGAEAFFGQGTRLTVV.

Concerning this clone: Other DNA sequences of this sample code for an identical CDR3. V is TRBV7-2 and J is TRBJ1-1; 7 nucleotides match TRBD1. This CDR3 is 14 amino acids long. V dropped 5 bases and J dropped 0; count of bases not matched to a gene: 3. The germline V gene encodes CDR1 SGHTA and CDR2 FQGNSA. The CDR3 nucleotides read TGTGCCAGCAGCACCGACAGGGTGAACACTGAAGCTTTCTTT. Translated: CASSTDRVNTEAFF.

This chain joins TRBV10-1 and TRBJ2-2, with 8 bases that match TRBD1. Trimming cost V 5 bases and J 2 bases; bases outside gene matches: 10. The CDR3 length is 17 residues. Germline CDR1 and CDR2: WNHNN and SYGVQD (reference sequence). CDR3 residues: CASSWCSGTGNTGELFF. CDR3 DNA sequence: TGCGCCAGCAGTTGGTGCTCCGGGACAGGAAACACCGGGGAGCTGTTTTTT.

The J gene is TRBJ2-7, the V gene TRBV21-1; TRBD1, the table's D call, was not compared with the DNA. TRBV21-1 is flagged as a pseudogene. CDR3 length: 16 residues. The CDR3 DNA reads as TGTGCCAGCAGCTCCCGACAGGGGGCTGGGACCTACGAGCAGTACTTC. It yields the protein CASSSRQGAGTYEQYF.

There are a few counts of this clone. The chain links TRBV7-6 to TRBJ2-2; D ambiguous. There are 14 residues in the CDR3. With 5 bases removed from V and 5 bases from J, the gap between germline ends came to 12 bases. Looked up from germline, CDR1 is SGHVS and CDR2 is FNYEAQ. CDR3 in amino acids: CASSPMVETGELFF. In DNA form, the CDR3 reads TGTGCCAGCAGCCCTATGGTGGAGACCGGGGAGCTGTTTTTT.

The rearrangement joins TRBV6-5 to TRBJ2-7; TRBD2 is a possible D gene (5 bases). Germline assignment: CDR1 MNHEY and CDR2 SVGAGI. This CDR3 is 15 amino acids long. V was cut by 0 bases and J by 1 base, with 10 bases left in between. This CDR3 is CASSYSGVPSYEQYF. In nucleotides, the CDR3 is TGTGCCAGCAGTTACTCCGGGGTTCCGTCCTACGAGCAGTACTTC.

The V call is TRBV6-5, the J call TRBJ1-2; 8 bases are shared with TRBD1. CDR1 is MNHEY, CDR2 SVGAGI, per germline. V lost 4 bases, J lost 7 bases, and 8 bases stayed unmatched. The CDR3 sequence is 14 residues long. CDR3: CASSSQGVVSGYTF. CDR3 bases: TGTGCCAGCAGTTCACAGGGGGTAGTAAGTGGCTACACCTTC.